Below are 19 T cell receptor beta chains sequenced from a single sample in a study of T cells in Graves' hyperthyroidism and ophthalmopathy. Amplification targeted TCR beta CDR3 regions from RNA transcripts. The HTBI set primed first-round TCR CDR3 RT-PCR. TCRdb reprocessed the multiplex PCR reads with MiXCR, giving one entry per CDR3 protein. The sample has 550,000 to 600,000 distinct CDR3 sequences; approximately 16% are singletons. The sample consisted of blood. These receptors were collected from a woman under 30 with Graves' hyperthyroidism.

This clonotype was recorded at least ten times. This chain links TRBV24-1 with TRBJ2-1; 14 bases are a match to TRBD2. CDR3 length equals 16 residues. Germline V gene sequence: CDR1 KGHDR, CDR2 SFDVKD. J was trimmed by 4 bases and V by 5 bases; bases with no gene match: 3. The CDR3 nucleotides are TGTGCCACCAGTGGCCGGACTAGCGGGGGGTACAATGAGCAGTTCTTC. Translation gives CATSGRTSGGYNEQFF.

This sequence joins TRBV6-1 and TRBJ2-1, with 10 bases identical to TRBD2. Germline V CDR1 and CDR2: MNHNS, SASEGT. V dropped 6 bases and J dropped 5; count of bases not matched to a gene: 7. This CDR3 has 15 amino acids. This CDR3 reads CASRALAGVNNEQFF. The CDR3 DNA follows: TGTGCCAGCAGGGCCCTAGCGGGAGTCAACAATGAGCAGTTCTTC.

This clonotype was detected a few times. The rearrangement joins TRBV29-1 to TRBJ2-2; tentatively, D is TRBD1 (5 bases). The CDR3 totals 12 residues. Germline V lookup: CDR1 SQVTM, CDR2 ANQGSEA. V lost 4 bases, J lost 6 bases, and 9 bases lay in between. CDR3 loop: CSVGRVSGELFF. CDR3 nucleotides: TGCAGCGTTGGCAGGGTGTCCGGGGAGCTGTTTTTT.

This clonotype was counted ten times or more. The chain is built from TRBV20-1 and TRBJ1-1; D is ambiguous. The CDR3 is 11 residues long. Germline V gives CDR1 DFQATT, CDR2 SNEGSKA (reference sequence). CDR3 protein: CRGQMNTEAFF. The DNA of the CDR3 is TGCAGGGGTCAGATGAACACTGAAGCTTTCTTT.

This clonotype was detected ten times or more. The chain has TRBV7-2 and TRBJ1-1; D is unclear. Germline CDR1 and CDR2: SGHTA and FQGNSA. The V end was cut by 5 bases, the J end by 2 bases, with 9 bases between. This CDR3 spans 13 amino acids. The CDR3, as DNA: TGTGCCAGCAGCAATCAGCGTAACACTGAAGCTTTCTTT. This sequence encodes CASSNQRNTEAFF.

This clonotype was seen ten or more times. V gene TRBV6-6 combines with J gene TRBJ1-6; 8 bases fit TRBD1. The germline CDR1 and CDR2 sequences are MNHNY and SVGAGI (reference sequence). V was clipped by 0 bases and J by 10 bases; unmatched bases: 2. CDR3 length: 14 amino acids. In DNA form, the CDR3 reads TGTGCCAGCAGTTACTCCAGGGGGCAATCACCCCTCCACTTT. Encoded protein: CASSYSRGQSPLHF.

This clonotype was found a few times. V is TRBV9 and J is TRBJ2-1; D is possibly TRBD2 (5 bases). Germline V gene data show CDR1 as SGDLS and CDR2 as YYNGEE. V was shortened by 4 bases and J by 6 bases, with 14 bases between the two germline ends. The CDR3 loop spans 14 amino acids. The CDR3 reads CASSPPQRSNEQFF. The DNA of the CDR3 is TGTGCCAGCAGCCCCCCCCAGCGGAGCAATGAGCAGTTCTTC. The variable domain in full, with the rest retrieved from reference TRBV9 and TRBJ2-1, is DSGVTQTPKHLITATGQRVTLRCSPRSGDLSVYWYQQSLDQGLQFLIQYYNGEERAKGNILERFSAQQFPDLHSELNLSSLELGDSALYFCASSPPQRSNEQFFGPGTRLTVL.

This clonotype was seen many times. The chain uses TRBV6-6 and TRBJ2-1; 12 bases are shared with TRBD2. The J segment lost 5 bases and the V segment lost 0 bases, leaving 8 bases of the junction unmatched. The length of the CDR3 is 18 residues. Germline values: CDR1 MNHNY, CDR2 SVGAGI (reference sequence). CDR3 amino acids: CASSYSRLAGVLHNEQFF. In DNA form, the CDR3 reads TGTGCCAGCAGTTACTCCAGACTAGCGGGAGTCTTACACAATGAGCAGTTCTTC.

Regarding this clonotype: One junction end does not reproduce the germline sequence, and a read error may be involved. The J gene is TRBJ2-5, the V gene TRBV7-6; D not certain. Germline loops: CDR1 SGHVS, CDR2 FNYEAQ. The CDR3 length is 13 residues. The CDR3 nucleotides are TGTGCCATCAGCGAGACCCCCTGGGGGACCCAGTACTTC. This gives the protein CAISETPWGTQYF.

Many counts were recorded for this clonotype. The CDR3 region has the DNA TGTGCCAGCAGTCGGACGGCTAGCACAGATACGCAGTATTTT. Amino acid sequence: CASSRTASTDTQYF. The rearrangement links TRBV6-1 to TRBJ2-3; D is undetermined. Trimming removed 5 bases from V and 0 bases from J, with 9 bases in between. The CDR3 totals 14 residues. Germline V CDR1 and CDR2: MNHNS, SASEGT.

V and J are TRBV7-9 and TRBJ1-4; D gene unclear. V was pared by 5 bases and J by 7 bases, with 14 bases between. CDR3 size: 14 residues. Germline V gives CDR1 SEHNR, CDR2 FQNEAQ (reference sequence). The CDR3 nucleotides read TGTGCCAGCAGCCCAAGCAGTAAGGGTGAAAAACTGTTTTTT. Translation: CASSPSSKGEKLFF. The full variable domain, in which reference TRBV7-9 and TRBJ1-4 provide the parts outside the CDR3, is DTGVSQNPRHKITKRGQNVTFRCDPISEHNRLYWYRQTLGQGPEFLTYFQNEAQLEKSRLLSDRFSAERPKGSFSTLEIQRTEQGDSAMYLCASSPSSKGEKLFFGSGTQLSVL.

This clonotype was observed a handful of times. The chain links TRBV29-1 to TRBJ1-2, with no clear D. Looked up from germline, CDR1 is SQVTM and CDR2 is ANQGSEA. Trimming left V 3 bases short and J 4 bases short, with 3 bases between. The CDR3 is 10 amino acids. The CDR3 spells CSVEGYGYTF. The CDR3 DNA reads TGCAGCGTTGAGGGCTATGGCTACACCTTC.

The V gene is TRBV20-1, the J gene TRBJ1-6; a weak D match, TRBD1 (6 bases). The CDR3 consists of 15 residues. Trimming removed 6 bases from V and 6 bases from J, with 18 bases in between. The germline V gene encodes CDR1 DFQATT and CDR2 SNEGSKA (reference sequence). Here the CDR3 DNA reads TGCAGTGCCCCCCCCCAGGGGAGAGCTAATTCACCCCTCCACTTT. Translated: CSAPPQGRANSPLHF.

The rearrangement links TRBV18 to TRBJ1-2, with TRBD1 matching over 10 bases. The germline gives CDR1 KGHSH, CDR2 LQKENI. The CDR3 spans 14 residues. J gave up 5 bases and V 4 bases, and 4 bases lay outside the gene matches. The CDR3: CASSREDRGYGYTF. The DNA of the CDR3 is TGTGCCAGCTCACGAGAGGACAGGGGGTATGGCTACACCTTC.

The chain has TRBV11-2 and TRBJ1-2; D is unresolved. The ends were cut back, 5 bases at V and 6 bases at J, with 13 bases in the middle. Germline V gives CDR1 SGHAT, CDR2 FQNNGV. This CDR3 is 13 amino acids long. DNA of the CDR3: TGTGCCAGCAGCATCGGGCGACTGGATGGCTACACCTTC. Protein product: CASSIGRLDGYTF.

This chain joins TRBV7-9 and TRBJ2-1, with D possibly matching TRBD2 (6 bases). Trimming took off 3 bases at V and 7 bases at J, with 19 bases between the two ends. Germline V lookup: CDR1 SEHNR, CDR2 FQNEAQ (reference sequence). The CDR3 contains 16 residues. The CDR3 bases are TGTGCCAGCAGCTTTATTCCGTTTGCTCGGGGGAATGAGCAGTTCTTC. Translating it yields CASSFIPFARGNEQFF.

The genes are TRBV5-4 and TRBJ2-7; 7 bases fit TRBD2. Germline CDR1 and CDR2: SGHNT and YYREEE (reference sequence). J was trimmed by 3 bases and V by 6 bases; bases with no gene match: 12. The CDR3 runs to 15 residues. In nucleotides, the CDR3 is TGTGCCAGCACCACGGGGAGCGGGGACCTCTACGAGCAGTACTTC. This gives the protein CASTTGSGDLYEQYF.

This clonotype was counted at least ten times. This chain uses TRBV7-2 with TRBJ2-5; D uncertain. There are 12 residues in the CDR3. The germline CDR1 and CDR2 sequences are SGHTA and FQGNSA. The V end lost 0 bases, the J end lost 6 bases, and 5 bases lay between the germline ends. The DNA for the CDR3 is TGTGCCAGCAGCTTAGCTTCGCAGACCCAGTACTTC. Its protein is CASSLASQTQYF.

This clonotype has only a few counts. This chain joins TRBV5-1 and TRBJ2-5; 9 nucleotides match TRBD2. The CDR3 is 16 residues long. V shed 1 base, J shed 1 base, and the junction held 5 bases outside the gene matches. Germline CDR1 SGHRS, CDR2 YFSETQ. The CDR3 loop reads CASSLMAGGLQETQYF. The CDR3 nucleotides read TGCGCCAGCAGCTTGATGGCGGGGGGGCTCCAAGAGACCCAGTACTTC.